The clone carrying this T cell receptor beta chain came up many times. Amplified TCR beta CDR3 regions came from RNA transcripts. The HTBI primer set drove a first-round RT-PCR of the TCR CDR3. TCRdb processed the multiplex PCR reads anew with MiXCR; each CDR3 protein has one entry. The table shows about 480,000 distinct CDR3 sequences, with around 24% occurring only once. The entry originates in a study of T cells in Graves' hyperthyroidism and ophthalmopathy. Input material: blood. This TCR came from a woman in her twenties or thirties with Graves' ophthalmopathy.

Written as DNA, the CDR3 is TGTGCCAGCATCCAACCCCGCAGGGAAGGCTTGGCCACTGAAGCTTTCTTT. Translating it yields CASIQPRREGLATEAFF. The chain couples TRBV12-3 or TRBV12-4 to TRBJ1-1; D possibly corresponds to TRBD1 (5 bases). The CDR3 totals 17 residues. With 7 bases removed from V and 4 bases from J, the gap between germline ends came to 25 bases.